This T cell receptor beta chain was captured in a study of cytomegalovirus exposure and HLA in healthy donors. For this clone: Its antigen is not known. A junction end diverges from the germline sequence, so it may reflect a read error. This CDR3 is also generated by other DNA sequences in the sample.

PCR employed 60 Vbeta and 13 Jbeta primers. Produced via immunoSEQ multiplex PCR; TCRdb's table is partial and in-frame only. The sample includes fewer than 120,000 clones, about 90% seen only once; the top ten take 1.5% to 2%. This CDR3 comprises 16 residues. Germline V lookup: CDR1 SQVTM, CDR2 ANQGSEA. Study-wide findings and caveats: The authors later linked a missense DCLRE1C variant to TCR beta V- and J-gene trimming. Segments of the TCR beta V type were, in most cases, productive about 90% or about 30% of the time in an earlier analysis. Reports showed the classifier diagnosing cytomegalovirus status with high specificity and sensitivity.

V is TRBV29-1 and J is TRBJ1-4, with D tentatively TRBD1 (6 bases). The clonotype was recovered from a man aged 35-49 years in good health and CMV-seronegative. Source material: PBMCs. This CDR3 is CSVEAAGGGRGEKLFF. The CDR3, as DNA: TGTAGCGTTGAAGCCGCGGGCGGGGGGCGCGGTGAAAAACTGTTTTTT. Filled out from reference TRBV29-1 and TRBJ1-4, the complete variable domain reads SAVISQKPSRDICQRGTSLTIQCQVDSQVTMMFWYRQQPGQSLTLIATANQGSEATYESGFVIDKFPISRPNLTFSTLTVSNMSPEDSSIYLCSVEAAGGGRGEKLFFGSGTQLSVL.